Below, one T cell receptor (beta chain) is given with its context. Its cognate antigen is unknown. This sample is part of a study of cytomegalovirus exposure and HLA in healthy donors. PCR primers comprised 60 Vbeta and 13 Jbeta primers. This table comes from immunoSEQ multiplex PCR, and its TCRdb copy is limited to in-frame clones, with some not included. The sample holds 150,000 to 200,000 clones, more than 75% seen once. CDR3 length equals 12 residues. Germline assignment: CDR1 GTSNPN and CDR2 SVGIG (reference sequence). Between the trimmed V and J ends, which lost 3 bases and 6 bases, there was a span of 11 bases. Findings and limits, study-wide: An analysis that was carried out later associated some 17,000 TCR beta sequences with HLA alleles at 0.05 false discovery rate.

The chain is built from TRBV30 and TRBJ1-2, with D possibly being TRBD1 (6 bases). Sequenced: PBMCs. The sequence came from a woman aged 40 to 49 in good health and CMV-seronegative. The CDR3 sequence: CAWSGQGHGYTF. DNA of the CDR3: TGTGCCTGGAGCGGGCAGGGGCATGGCTACACCTTC.